This is a list of T cell receptor beta chains from one sample in a study of neurological immune-mediated disorders. TCRdb analysed the 5' RACE reads with MiXCR anew, one entry per CDR3 protein. The sample lists around 83,000 distinct CDR3 sequences; 13% to 15% were seen once. The sequenced sample was PBMCs. The receptor set was obtained from a woman aged 45 to 65 in good health. Each CDR3 is given with its conserved first and last residue. Fields, in order: clone size, D gene, J gene, V gene, CDR3 DNA, CDR3 protein. The D gene is left open where the match is weak. Only some rows state a clone size, as once, few, many or a class for expanded clones.

many	NA	TRBJ1-4	TRBV3-1	TGTGCCAGCAGCCAGACAGCAACTAATGAAAAACTGTTTTTT	CASSQTATNEKLFF
many	NA	TRBJ2-7	TRBV4-2	TGTGCCAGCAGCCAAGTTGGACGGGAGCAGTACTTC	CASSQVGREQYF
many	TRBD1	TRBJ1-6	TRBV12-3/TRBV12-4	TGTGCCAGCAGCCCGGGACAGAGGAATTCACCCCTCCACTTT	CASSPGQRNSPLHF
many	NA	TRBJ1-5	TRBV28	TGTGCCAGCTTTGGATGGGGCCCCATCCAGCCCCAGCATTTT	CASFGWGPIQPQHF
many	TRBD2	TRBJ2-3	TRBV7-6	TGTGCCAGCAGCCCTCGCGGGGGAACTAGCACAGATACGCAGTATTTT	CASSPRGGTSTDTQYF
many	NA	TRBJ2-2	TRBV10-3	TGTGCCATCAGTGGAGAAGGTTATGGGACCGGGGAGCTGTTTTTT	CAISGEGYGTGELFF
NA	TRBD2	TRBJ2-7	TRBV18	TGTTCCAGCTCAGGGACTATCGGGGGGACCTACGAGCAGTACTTC	CSSSGTIGGTYEQYF
many	NA	TRBJ1-4	TRBV20-1	TGCAGTGCTAGGGATGGGCTCGAGGGAAAACTGTTTTTT	CSARDGLEGKLFF
many	NA	TRBJ2-1	TRBV7-2	TGTGCCAGCAGCTTAGTCGAGTATGAGCAGTTCTTC	CASSLVEYEQFF
many	NA	TRBJ2-1	TRBV7-9	TGTGCCAATGGCAACCGCGGCCTCAATGAGCAGTTCTTC	CANGNRGLNEQFF
many	TRBD1	TRBJ1-1	TRBV28	TGTGCCAGCAGTCGGGACAGGGGGAGGACTGAAGCTTTCTTT	CASSRDRGRTEAFF
many	TRBD1	TRBJ1-1	TRBV6-1	TGTGCCAGCAGTGGAGACAGGGGTGACACTGAAGCTTTCTTT	CASSGDRGDTEAFF
many	TRBD1	TRBJ2-7	TRBV5-6	TGTGCCAGCAGCTTGGGACAGGGAGCCTACGAGCAGTACTTC	CASSLGQGAYEQYF
few	TRBD1	TRBJ1-2	TRBV20-1	TGCAGTGCTAGAGCATACGGGACAGGGGGTGCTAACTATGGCTACACCTTC	CSARAYGTGGANYGYTF
NA	NA	TRBJ2-7	TRBV5-1	TGCGCCAGCAGCATGGGGGGCAGGGACGCCTACGAGCAGTACTTC	CASSMGGRDAYEQYF
many	NA	TRBJ2-2	TRBV7-8	TGTGCCAGCGTACGAATCGGCCTAAACACCGGGGAGCTGTTTTTT	CASVRIGLNTGELFF
many	NA	TRBJ2-5	TRBV27	TGTGCCAGCAGTTTATCAGAGCAAGAGACCCAGTACTTC	CASSLSEQETQYF
many	NA	TRBJ2-1	TRBV6-5	TGTGCCAGCACCCCTGGGCGCCAGGAACTTTACAATGAGCAGTTCTTC	CASTPGRQELYNEQFF
many	TRBD2	TRBJ2-5	TRBV4-2	TGTGCCAGCAGCCCTCAACTAGCGGGAGCAGGAGAGACCCAGTACTTC	CASSPQLAGAGETQYF
many	TRBD2	TRBJ2-3	TRBV27	TGTGCCAGCAAAACGGGAGGGTTCACAGATACGCAGTATTTT	CASKTGGFTDTQYF
NA	TRBD1	TRBJ1-1	TRBV20-1	TGCAGTGCTAGAGATACAGGGGGGAGAGGCACTGAAGCTTTCTTT	CSARDTGGRGTEAFF
NA	NA	TRBJ2-6	TRBV12-3/TRBV12-4	TGTGCCAGCCGGGTTTTTGGGGCCAACGTCCTGACTTTC	CASRVFGANVLTF
many	NA	TRBJ1-4	TRBV5-1	TGCGCCAGCAGCATGGACGGATTCTTTGAAAAACTGTTTTTT	CASSMDGFFEKLFF
many	NA	TRBJ1-2	TRBV28	TGTGCCAGCAGTTCATTCCCGGGGGCGGACTATGGCTACACCTTC	CASSSFPGADYGYTF
many	NA	TRBJ2-5	TRBV12-3/TRBV12-4	TGTGCCAGCAGTCTAGTGGTGTCATCCGGGAGTCAAGAGACCCAGTACTTC	CASSLVVSSGSQETQYF
many	TRBD1	TRBJ2-7	TRBV5-1	TGCGCCAGCAGCTTGGCGGGACAGCTCTACGAGCAGTACTTC	CASSLAGQLYEQYF
NA	TRBD1	TRBJ2-7	TRBV3-1	TGTGCCAGCAGCCAAGGATCCTTCAGGGGGCAATGGGGCGAGCAGTACTTC	CASSQGSFRGQWGEQYF
many	TRBD2	TRBJ2-3	TRBV5-1	TGCGCCAGCAGCTCGACTTCCGGGACTAGCGGGAGCTCTAGCACAGATACGCAGTATTTT	CASSSTSGTSGSSSTDTQYF
many	TRBD1	TRBJ1-6	TRBV5-1	TGCGCCAGCAGCTTGGATGCCGGGACAGGGACTTCACCCCTCCACTTT	CASSLDAGTGTSPLHF
many	NA	TRBJ2-1	TRBV15	TGTGCCACCAGCAGAGGAGGGGGAGCCTACAATGAGCAGTTCTTC	CATSRGGGAYNEQFF
many	TRBD2	TRBJ2-1	TRBV5-1	TGCGCCAGCAGCCGGGGGGGAGGCGGCTCCTACAATGAGCAGTTCTTC	CASSRGGGGSYNEQFF
many	NA	TRBJ1-3	TRBV5-5	TGTGCCAGCAGCTTTGCGGGGGCAGGGGTTGGAAACACCATATATTTT	CASSFAGAGVGNTIYF
few	TRBD1	TRBJ1-2	TRBV6-2/TRBV6-3	TGTGCCAGCAGACCAGGGGGGCCTCCCTATGGCTACACCTTC	CASRPGGPPYGYTF
NA	TRBD2	TRBJ2-1	TRBV7-3	TGTGCCAGCAGCTTAAAAGGTCTAGCGGGAGGGAGCTACAATGAGCAGTTCTTC	CASSLKGLAGGSYNEQFF
NA	NA	TRBJ2-1	TRBV20-1	TGCAGTGCTAGAGATGCCGGGAGAATTGGCAATGAGCAGTTCTTC	CSARDAGRIGNEQFF
many	NA	TRBJ2-2	TRBV5-1	TGCGCGACTAGTCGTTCCGCGTACACCGGGGAGCTGTTTTTT	CATSRSAYTGELFF
NA	NA	TRBJ1-5	TRBV20-1	TGCAGTGCCAAACTTGGACAGACCGGCAATCAGCCCCAGCATTTT	CSAKLGQTGNQPQHF
NA	NA	TRBJ2-2	TRBV14	TGTGACAGCAGCCCAAAGGGACATTCGAACACCGGGGAGCTATTTTTT	CDSSPKGHSNTGELFF